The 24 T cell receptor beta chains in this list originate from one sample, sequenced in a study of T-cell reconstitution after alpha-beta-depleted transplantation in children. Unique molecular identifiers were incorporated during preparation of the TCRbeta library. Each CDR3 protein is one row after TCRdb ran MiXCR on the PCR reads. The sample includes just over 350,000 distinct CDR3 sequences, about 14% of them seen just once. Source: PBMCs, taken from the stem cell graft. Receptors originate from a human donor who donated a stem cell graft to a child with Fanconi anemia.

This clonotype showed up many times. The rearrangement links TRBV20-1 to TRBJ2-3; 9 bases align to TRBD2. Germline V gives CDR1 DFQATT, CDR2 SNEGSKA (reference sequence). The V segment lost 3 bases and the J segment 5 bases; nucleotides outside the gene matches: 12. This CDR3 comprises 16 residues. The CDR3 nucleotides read TGCAGTGCTAGCGACCAGGGAGCGGGGGGCGGAGATACGCAGTATTTT. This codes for CSASDQGAGGGDTQYF.

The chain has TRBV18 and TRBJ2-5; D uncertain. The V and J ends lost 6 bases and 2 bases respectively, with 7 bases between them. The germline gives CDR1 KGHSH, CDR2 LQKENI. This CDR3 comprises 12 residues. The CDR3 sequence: CASSEFQETQYF. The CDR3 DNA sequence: TGTGCCAGCTCGGAATTTCAAGAGACCCAGTACTTC.

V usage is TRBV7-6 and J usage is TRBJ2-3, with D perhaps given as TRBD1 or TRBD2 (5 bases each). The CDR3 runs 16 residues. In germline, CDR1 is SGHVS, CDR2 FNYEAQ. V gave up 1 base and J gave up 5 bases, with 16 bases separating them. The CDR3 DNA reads TGTGCCAGCAGCTTAGGAGGGATAGGGGTCCAAGATACGCAGTATTTT. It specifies CASSLGGIGVQDTQYF. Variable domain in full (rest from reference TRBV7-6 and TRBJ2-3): GAGVSQSPRYKVTKRGQDVALRCDPISGHVSLYWYRQALGQGPEFLTYFNYEAQQDKSGLPNDRFSAERPEGSISTLTIQRTEQRDSAMYRCASSLGGIGVQDTQYFGPGTRLTVL.

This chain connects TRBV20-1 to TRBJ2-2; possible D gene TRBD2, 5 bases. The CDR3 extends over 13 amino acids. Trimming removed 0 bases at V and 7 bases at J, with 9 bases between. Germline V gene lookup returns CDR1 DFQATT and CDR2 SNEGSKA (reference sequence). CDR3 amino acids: CSARDRGSGELFF. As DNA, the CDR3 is TGCAGTGCTAGAGATAGAGGGAGCGGGGAGCTGTTTTTT.

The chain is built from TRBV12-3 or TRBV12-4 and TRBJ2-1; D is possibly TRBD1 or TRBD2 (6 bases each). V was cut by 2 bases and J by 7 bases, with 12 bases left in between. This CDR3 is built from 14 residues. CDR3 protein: CASSLLGGRNEQFF. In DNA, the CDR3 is TGTGCCAGCAGTTTACTGGGGGGCCGAAATGAGCAGTTCTTC.

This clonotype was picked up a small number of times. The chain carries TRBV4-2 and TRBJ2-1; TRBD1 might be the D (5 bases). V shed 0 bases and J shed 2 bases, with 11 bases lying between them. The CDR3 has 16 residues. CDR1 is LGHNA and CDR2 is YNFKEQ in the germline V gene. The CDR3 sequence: CASSQELRGAYNEQFF. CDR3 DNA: TGTGCCAGCAGCCAAGAATTAAGGGGTGCCTACAATGAGCAGTTCTTC.

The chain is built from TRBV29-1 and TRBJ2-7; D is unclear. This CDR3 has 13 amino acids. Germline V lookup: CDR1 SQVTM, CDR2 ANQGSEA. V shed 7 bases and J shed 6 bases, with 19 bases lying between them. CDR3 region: CSARKRDPGEQYF. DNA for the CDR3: TGCAGCGCCCGGAAACGCGACCCAGGCGAGCAGTACTTC.

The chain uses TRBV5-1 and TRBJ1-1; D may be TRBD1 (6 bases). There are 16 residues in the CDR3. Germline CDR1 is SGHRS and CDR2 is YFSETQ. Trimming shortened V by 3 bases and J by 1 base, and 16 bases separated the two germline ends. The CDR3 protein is CASSSAQGLSNTEAFF. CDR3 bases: TGCGCCAGCAGCTCCGCACAGGGCCTCTCGAACACTGAAGCTTTCTTT.

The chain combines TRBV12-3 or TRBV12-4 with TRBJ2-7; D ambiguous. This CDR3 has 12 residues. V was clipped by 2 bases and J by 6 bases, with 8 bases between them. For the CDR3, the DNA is TGTGCCAGCAGTTTAATGGGGTCCGAGCAGTACTTC. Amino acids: CASSLMGSEQYF.

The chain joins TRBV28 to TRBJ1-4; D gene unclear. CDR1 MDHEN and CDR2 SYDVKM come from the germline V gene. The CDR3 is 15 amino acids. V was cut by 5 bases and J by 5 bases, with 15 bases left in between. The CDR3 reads CASSPYLTGNEKLFF. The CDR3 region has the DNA TGTGCCAGCAGTCCGTATTTGACGGGGAATGAAAAACTGTTTTTT. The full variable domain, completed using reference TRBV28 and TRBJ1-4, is DVKVTQSSRYLVKRTGEKVFLECVQDMDHENMFWYRQDPGLGLRLIYFSYDVKMKEKGDIPEGYSVSREKKERFSLILESASTNQTSMYLCASSPYLTGNEKLFFGSGTQLSVL.

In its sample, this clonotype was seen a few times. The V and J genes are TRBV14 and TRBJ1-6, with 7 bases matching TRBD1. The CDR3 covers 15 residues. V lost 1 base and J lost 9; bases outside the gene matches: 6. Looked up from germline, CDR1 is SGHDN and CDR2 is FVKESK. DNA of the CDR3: TGTGCCAGCAGCCAAGTCCGACAGGGCCCTTCACCCCTCCACTTT. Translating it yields CASSQVRQGPSPLHF. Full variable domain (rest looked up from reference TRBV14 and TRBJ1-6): EAGVTQFPSHSVIEKGQTVTLRCDPISGHDNLYWYRRVMGKEIKFLLHFVKESKQDESGMPNNRFLAERTGGTYSTLKVQPAELEDSGVYFCASSQVRQGPSPLHFGNGTRLTVT.

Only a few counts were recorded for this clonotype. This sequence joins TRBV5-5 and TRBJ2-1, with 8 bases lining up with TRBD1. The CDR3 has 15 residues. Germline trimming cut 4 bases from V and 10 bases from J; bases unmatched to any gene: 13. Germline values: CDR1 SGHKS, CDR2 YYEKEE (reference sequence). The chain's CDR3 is CASSPNPSTGVEQFF. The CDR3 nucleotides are TGTGCCAGCAGCCCGAACCCTTCGACAGGGGTAGAGCAGTTCTTC.

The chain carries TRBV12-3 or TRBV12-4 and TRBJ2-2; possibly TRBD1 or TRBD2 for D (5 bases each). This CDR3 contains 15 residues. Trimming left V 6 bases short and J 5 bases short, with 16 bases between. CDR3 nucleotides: TGTGCCAGCAGGGCCGGGGCCGGATGGACCGGGGAGCTGTTTTTT. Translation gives CASRAGAGWTGELFF.

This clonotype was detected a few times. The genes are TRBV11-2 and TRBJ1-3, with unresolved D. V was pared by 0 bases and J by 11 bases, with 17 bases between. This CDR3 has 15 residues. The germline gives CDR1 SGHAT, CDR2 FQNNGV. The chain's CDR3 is CASSLDGVSFDSIYF. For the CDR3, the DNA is TGTGCCAGCAGCTTAGACGGGGTCTCTTTTGATTCCATATATTTT.

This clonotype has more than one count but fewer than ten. In DNA form, the CDR3 reads TGTGCCAGCAGCTTGATTGGGACCGAGGGCTATGGCTACACCTTC. As protein: CASSLIGTEGYGYTF. The gene calls are TRBV5-4 and TRBJ1-2; possible D gene TRBD1, 5 bases. Per the germline V gene, CDR1 is SGHNT and CDR2 is YYREEE (reference sequence). Trimming removed 1 base from V and 4 bases from J, with 14 bases in between. CDR3 length equals 15 residues.

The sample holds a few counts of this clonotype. The CDR3 spells CASSQETGGNTGELFF. In DNA form, the CDR3 reads TGTGCCAGCAGCCAAGAGACAGGTGGGAACACCGGGGAGCTGTTTTTT. The chain employs TRBV4-2 and TRBJ2-2; D is possibly TRBD1 (6 bases). The ends were cut back, 0 bases at V and 1 base at J, with 9 bases in the middle. This CDR3 comprises 16 residues. Germline lookup yields CDR1 LGHNA and CDR2 YNFKEQ.

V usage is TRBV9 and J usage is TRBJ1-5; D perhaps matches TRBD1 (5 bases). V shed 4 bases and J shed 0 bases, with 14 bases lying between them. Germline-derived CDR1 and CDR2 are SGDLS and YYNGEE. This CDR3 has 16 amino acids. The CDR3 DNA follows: TGTGCCAGCAGCCGAGACAGCATGTTTAGCAATCAGCCCCAGCATTTT. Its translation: CASSRDSMFSNQPQHF.

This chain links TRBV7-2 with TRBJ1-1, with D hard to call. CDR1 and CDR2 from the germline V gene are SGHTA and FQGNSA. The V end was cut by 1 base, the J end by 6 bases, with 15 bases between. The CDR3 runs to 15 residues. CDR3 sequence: CASSLEGSKGSEAFF. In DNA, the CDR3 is TGTGCCAGCAGCTTAGAGGGTTCTAAGGGATCTGAAGCTTTCTTT.

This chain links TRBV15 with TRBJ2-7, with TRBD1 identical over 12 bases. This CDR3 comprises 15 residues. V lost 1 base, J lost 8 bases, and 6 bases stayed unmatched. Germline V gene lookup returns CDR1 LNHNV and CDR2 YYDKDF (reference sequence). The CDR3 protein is CATSRGGTGGLQQYF. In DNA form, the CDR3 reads TGTGCCACCAGCAGAGGCGGGACAGGGGGCCTTCAGCAGTACTTC. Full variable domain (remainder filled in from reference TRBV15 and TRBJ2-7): DAMVIQNPRYQVTQFGKPVTLSCSQTLNHNVMYWYQQKSSQAPKLLFHYYDKDFNNEADTPDNFQSRRPNTSFCFLDIRSPGLGDTAMYLCATSRGGTGGLQQYFGPGTRLTVT.

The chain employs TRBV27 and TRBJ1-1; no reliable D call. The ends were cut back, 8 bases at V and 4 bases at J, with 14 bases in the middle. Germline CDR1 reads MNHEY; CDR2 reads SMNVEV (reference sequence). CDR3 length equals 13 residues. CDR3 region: CASWGGKATEAFF. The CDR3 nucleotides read TGTGCCAGCTGGGGAGGGAAGGCCACTGAAGCTTTCTTT.

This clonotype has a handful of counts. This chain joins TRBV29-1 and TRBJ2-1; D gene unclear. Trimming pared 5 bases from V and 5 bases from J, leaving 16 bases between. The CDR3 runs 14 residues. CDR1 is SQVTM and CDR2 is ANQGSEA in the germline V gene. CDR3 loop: CSVFGPLEDNEQFF. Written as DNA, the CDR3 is TGCAGCGTTTTCGGTCCGCTCGAGGACAATGAGCAGTTCTTC.

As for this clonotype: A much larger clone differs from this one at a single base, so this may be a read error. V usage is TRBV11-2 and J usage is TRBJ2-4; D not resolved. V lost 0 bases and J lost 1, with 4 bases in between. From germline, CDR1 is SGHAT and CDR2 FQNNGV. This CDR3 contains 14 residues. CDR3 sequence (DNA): TGTGCCAGCAGCTTAGACAGGGCCAAAAACATTCAGTACTTC. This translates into CASSLDRAKNIQYF.

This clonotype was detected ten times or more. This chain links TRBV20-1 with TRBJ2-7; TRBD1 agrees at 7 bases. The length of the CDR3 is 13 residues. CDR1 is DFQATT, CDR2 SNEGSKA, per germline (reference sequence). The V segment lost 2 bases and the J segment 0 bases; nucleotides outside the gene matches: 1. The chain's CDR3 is CSARRDSSYEQYF. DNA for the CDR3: TGCAGTGCTAGAAGGGACAGCTCCTACGAGCAGTACTTC.

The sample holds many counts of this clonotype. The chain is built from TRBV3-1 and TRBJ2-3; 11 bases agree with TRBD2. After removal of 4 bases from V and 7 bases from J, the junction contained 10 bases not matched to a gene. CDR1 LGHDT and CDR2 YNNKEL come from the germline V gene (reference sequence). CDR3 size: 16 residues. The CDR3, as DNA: TGTGCCAGCAGCCTAAAAGTGGTAGCGGGGGGGAATACGCAGTATTTT. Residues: CASSLKVVAGGNTQYF.